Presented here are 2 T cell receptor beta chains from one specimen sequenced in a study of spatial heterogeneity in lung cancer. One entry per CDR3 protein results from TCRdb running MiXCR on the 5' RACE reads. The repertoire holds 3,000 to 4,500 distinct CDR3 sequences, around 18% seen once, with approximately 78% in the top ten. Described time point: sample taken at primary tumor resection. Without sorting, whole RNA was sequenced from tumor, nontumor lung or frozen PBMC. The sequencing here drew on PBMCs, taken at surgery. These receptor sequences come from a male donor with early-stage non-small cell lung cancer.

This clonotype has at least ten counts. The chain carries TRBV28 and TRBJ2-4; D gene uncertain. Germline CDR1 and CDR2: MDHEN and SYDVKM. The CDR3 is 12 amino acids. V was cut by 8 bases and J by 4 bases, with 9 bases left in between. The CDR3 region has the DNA TGTGCCAGCTTCGGTGGTAAAAACATTCAGTACTTC. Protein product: CASFGGKNIQYF.

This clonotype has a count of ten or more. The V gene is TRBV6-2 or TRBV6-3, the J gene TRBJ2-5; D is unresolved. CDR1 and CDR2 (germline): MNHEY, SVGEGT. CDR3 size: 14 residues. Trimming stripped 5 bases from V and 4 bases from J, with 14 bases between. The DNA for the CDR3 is TGTGCCAGCAGTCCCAGACTCGGCGGAGAGACCCAGTACTTC. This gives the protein CASSPRLGGETQYF.